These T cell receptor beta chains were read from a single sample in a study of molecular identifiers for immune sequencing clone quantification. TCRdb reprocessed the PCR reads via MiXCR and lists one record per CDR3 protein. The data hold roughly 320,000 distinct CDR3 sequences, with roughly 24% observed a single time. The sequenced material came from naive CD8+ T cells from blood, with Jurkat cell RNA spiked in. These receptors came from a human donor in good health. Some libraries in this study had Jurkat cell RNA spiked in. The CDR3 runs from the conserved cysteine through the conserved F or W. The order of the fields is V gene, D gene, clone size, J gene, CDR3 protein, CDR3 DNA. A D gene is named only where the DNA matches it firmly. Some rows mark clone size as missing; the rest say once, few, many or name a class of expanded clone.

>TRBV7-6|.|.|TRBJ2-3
CTSSSTGLDTDTQYF
TGTACCAGCAGCTCGACGGGGCTAGACACAGATACGCAGTATTTT
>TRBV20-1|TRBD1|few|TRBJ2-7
CSARGTGEPEQYF
TGCAGTGCTAGAGGGACAGGGGAGCCCGAGCAGTACTTC
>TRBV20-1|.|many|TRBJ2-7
CSARDRGHYEQYF
TGCAGTGCTAGAGATCGAGGCCACTACGAGCAGTACTTC
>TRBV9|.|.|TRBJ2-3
CARSVGRSDTQYF
TGTGCCCGCAGCGTAGGTCGGTCAGATACGCAGTATTTT
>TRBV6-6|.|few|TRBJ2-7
CASSYGGTAYEQYF
TGTGCCAGCAGTTACGGGGGGACTGCCTACGAGCAGTACTTC
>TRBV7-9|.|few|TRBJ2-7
CASSPPVTGRNEQYF
TGTGCCAGCAGCCCCCCCGTGACAGGGAGGAACGAGCAGTACTTC
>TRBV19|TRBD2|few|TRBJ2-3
CASSGRGTSFTDTQYF
TGTGCCAGTAGCGGAAGAGGGACTAGTTTCACAGATACGCAGTATTTT
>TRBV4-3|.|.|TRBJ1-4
CASSQDWQLGEKLFF
TGCGCCAGCAGCCAAGATTGGCAGCTTGGAGAAAAACTGTTTTTT
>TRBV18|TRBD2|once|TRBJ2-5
CASSRRPSGSPQETQYF
TGTGCCAGCTCACGAAGACCTAGCGGGAGCCCCCAAGAGACCCAGTACTTC
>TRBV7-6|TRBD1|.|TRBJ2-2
CASSDTDRVYGELFF
TGTGCCAGCAGCGATACGGACAGGGTATACGGGGAGCTGTTTTTT
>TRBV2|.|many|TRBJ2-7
CASSEEPNYEQYF
TGTGCCAGCAGTGAAGAGCCGAACTACGAGCAGTACTTC
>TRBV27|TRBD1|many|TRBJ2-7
CASSDRGLFYEQYF
TGTGCCAGCAGCGACAGGGGGCTTTTTTACGAGCAGTACTTC
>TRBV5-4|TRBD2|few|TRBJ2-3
CASSPFEGNWRGAHTDTQYF
TGTGCCAGCAGCCCATTTGAAGGCAATTGGCGGGGGGCCCACACAGATACGCAGTATTTT
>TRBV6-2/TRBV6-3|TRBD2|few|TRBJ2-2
CASSYWSGGPTGELFF
TGTGCCAGCAGTTACTGGAGCGGGGGGCCCACCGGGGAGCTGTTTTTT
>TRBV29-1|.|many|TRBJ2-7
CSVPVGLEQYF
TGCAGCGTCCCTGTTGGCCTCGAGCAGTACTTC
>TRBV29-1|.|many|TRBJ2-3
CSASTDTQYF
TGCAGCGCTAGCACAGATACGCAGTATTTT
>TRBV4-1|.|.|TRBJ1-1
CASSHHGGAGEGRTEALF
TGCGCCAGCAGCCACCACGGGGGGGCCGGCGAGGGGCGCACTGAAGCTTTATTT
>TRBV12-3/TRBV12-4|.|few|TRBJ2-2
CASSLLGSTGELFF
TGTGCCAGCAGTTTGTTGGGGAGCACCGGGGAGCTGTTTTTT
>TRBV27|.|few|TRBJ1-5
CASSLRGAQPQHF
TGTGCCAGCAGTTTAAGGGGGGCTCAGCCCCAGCATTTT
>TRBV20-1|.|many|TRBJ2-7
CSAYYTGIDYEQYF
TGCAGTGCTTACTACACAGGGATAGACTACGAGCAGTACTTC
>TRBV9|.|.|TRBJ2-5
CASSVGSGQETQYF
TGTGCCAGCAGCGTCGGTAGCGGACAAGAGACCCAGTACTTC
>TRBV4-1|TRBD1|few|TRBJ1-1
CTSSQVPGGVLGTEAFF
TGCACCAGCAGCCAAGTTCCAGGGGGCGTTTTAGGGACTGAAGCTTTCTTT
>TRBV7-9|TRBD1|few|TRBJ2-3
CASSLARTGAPSTDTQYF
TGTGCCAGCAGCTTAGCCAGGACAGGGGCTCCTAGCACAGATACGCAGTATTTT
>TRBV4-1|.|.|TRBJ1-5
CASGSNQPQHF
TGCGCCAGCGGAAGCAATCAGCCCCAGCATTTT
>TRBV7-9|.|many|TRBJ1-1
CAGEDRENTEAFF
TGTGCCGGCGAGGACAGAGAGAACACTGAAGCTTTCTTT
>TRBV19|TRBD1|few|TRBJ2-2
CASSAGQGNTGELFF
TGTGCCAGTAGCGCGGGACAGGGAAACACCGGGGAGCTGTTTTTT
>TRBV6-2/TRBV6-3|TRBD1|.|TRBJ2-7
CASSYQGGQYEQYF
TGTGCCAGCAGTTACCAAGGGGGACAGTACGAGCAGTACTTC
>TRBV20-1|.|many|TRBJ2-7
CSASVSLDPDPEQYF
TGCAGTGCTAGCGTATCTTTAGACCCGGATCCCGAGCAGTACTTC
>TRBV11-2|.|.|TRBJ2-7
CASSRTGIDYEQYF
TGTGCCAGCAGCCGAACCGGGATAGACTACGAGCAGTACTTC